A selection of T cell receptor beta chains follows, all from one sample in a study of shared clonotypes between healthy human individuals. Repertoires were generated with immunoSEQ multiplex PCR, while TCRdb's copy carries only in-frame clones and drops some. The sample contains approximately 100,000 clones, about 70% of which appear only once. The sample comprised memory CD8+ T cells sorted from blood. Receptor source: a woman aged 25-40 years in good health. CDR3s leave out the opening cysteine and the closing phenylalanine or tryptophan. Only some rows state a clone size, as once, few, many or a class for expanded clones.

cdr3_aa | clone_size | v_call
ASSRTKYEQY | . | TRBV2
ASSLGRSYEQY | . | TRBV5-5
ASLPGGFTEAF | few | TRBV25-1
ASSPSIQGRRANEKLF | . | TRBV27
ASSLERGTLSYEQY | . | TRBV5-1
ASSPTGGNTIY | few | TRBV6-6
ASRRQGPTEAF | . | TRBV6-5
ASSIRQANTEAF | . | TRBV27
ASSFPSESGNIQY | . | TRBV13
ASSPWDRVPYEQY | . | TRBV14
ASSLASGTGRGEQF | once | TRBV7-2
ASSQVTRRGNTIY | . | TRBV4-1
ASSIHGPRNYGYT | . | TRBV27
ASSSGLANSYEQY | . | TRBV5-1
SVVRFLRGSTDTQY | . | TRBV29-1
ASSEAGGIYEQY | . | TRBV25-1
SVDKQGAPGYT | . | TRBV29-1
ASSLFRGDTQY | . | TRBV27
ASSDSGSSYNEQF | . | TRBV25-1
ASSVRQGRNTEAF | . | TRBV4-1
ASSGGNNEQF | few | TRBV5-6
ASNRLGTYEQY | once | TRBV28
ASSSGTGEYYEQY | . | TRBV5-4
ASSWGGSTGENGYT | many | TRBV6-5
SVSRGGWGFSYEQY | . | TRBV29-1
ASSQARDSGYT | . | TRBV4-1
ASSFSRSRAGANVLT | . | TRBV28
ASTDGFHEQY | . | TRBV2
ASSDSASGSTDTQY | few | TRBV6-4
ASSDTGVTSYEQY | . | TRBV6-1
ASSLSHGGTSFYEQY | once | TRBV27
ASSSGQGGHEQY | many | TRBV9
ASSDFMRNTEAF | . | TRBV6-1
ASGGVATNEKLF | . | TRBV27
ASSDTGQDHNEQF | . | TRBV6-4
ASSQDRAGHPLRGYT | . | TRBV4-1
ASSLDSYEQY | . | TRBV28
ASSQASGVLYEQY | . | TRBV4-2
ASSFRTFDLDTQY | . | TRBV28
ASTDGYEQY | . | TRBV2
ASSLDRSRGVATQY | . | TRBV11-2